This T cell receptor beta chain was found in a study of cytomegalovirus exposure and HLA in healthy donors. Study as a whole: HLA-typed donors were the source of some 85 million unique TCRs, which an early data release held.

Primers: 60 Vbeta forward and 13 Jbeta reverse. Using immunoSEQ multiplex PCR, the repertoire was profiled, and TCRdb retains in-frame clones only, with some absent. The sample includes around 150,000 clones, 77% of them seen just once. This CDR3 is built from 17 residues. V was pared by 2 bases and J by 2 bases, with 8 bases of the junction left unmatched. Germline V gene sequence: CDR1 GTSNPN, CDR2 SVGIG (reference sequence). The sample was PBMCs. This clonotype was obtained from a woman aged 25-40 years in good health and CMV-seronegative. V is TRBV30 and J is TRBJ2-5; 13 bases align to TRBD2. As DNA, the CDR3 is TGTGCCTGGAGTCTCCTCTCACTAGCGGGGGGGCAAGAGACCCAGTACTTC. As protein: CAWSLLSLAGGQETQYF.